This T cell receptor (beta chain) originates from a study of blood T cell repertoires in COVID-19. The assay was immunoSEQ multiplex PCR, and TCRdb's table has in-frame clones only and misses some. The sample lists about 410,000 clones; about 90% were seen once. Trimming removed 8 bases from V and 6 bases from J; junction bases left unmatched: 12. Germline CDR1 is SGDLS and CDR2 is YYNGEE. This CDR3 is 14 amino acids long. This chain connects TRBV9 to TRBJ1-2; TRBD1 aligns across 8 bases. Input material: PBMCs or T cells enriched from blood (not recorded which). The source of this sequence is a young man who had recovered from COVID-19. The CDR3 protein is CASSRVGQGDGYTF. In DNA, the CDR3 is TGTGCCAGTAGCCGAGTAGGACAGGGTGATGGCTACACCTTC.